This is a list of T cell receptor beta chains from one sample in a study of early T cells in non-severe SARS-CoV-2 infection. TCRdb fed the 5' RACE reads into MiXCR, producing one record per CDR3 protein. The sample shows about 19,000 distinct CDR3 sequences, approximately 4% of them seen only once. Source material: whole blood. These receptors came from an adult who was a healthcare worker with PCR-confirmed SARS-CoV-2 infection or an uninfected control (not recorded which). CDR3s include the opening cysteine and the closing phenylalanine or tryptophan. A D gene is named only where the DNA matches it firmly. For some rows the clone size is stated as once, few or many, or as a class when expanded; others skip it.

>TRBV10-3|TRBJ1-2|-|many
TGTGCCATCAGTGAGTTCCGAAACTATGGCTACACCTTC
CAISEFRNYGYTF
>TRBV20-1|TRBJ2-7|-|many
TGCAGTGTCGGCGGGACCTACGAGCAGTACTTC
CSVGGTYEQYF
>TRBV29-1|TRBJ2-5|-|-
TGCAGCGTAATATCCGCAATGGAGACCCAGTACTTC
CSVISAMETQYF
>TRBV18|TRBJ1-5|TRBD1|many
TGTGCCAGCTCACCATCGACAGGGGATCAGCCCCAGCATTTT
CASSPSTGDQPQHF
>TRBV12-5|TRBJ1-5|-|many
TGTGCTAGTGCCCCCCAGGGCGGGGGTAGGCCCCAGCATTTT
CASAPQGGGRPQHF
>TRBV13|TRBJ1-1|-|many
TGTGCCAGCAGCTTAGAAGGAACGGAGAGCACTGAAGCTTTCTTT
CASSLEGTESTEAFF
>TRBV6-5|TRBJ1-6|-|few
TGTGCCAGCAGCTCCCGCCAGATTCAGGGTGGGTCACCCCTCCACTTT
CASSSRQIQGGSPLHF
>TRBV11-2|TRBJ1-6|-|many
TGTGCCAGCAGCCTTGGGACCGCCGGTAATTCACCCCTCCACTTT
CASSLGTAGNSPLHF
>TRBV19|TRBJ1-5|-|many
TGTGCCAGTACATCTTTCTTGGGGGCCCGCAATCAGCCCCAGCATTTT
CASTSFLGARNQPQHF
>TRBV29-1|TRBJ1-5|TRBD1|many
TGCAGCGTTACGGAAGGGGGCAGCAATCAGCCCCAGCATTTT
CSVTEGGSNQPQHF
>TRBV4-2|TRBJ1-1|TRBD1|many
TGTGCCAGCAGCCAAGATCGGGTCAGGGGGCTTGGCACTGAAGCTTTCTTT
CASSQDRVRGLGTEAFF
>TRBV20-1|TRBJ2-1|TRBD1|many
TGCAGTGCTTTAACCGGGACAGCAGACAATGAGCAGTTCTTC
CSALTGTADNEQFF
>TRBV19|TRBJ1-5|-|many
TGTGCCAGTAGTATTCTCCCGGGACAATATAGCAATCAGCCCCAGCATTTT
CASSILPGQYSNQPQHF
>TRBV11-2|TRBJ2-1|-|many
TGTGCCAGCAGCTTTGACTCGCACAATGAGCAGTTCTTC
CASSFDSHNEQFF
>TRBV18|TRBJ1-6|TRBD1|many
TGTGCCAGCTCACCAGGACAGGGTGAGAATTCACCCCTCCACTTT
CASSPGQGENSPLHF
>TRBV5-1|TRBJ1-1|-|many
TGCGCCAGCAGTCTAGCACCGAACACTGAAGCTTTCTTT
CASSLAPNTEAFF
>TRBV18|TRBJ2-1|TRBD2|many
TGTGCCAGCTCACCGGGACTAGCGAGGGGGCATGAGCAGTTCTTC
CASSPGLARGHEQFF